This paragraph reports one TCR beta chain. This specimen comes from a study of regulatory and conventional T cells in RAG deficiency. Genomic DNA came from blood conventional CD4+ T cells gated CD25-low CD127-high. The protocol was immunoSEQ multiplex PCR, while the TCRdb copy is restricted to in-frame clones and leaves out a portion. The data hold approximately 21,000 clones, with around 96% observed a single time. The CDR3 is made up of 17 amino acids. The ends were cut back, 4 bases at V and 1 base at J, with 20 bases in the middle. Germline V gene data show CDR1 as SGHVS and CDR2 as FQNEAQ. In addition, the sample was reused for a study of regulatory T cells. Turning to that study: The primer mix had 52 TRBV and 13 TRBJ primers.

The chain carries TRBV7-8 and TRBJ2-7, with TRBD1 as a possible D gene (6 bases). Specimen: CD25- CD4+ T cells sorted from blood. The clonotype comes from a human donor in good health. CDR3 loop: CASSSPSTGFESYEQYF. CDR3 nucleotide sequence: TGTGCCAGCAGCTCGCCCTCGACAGGTTTCGAATCCTACGAGCAGTACTTC.